Below, 14 T cell receptor beta chains from the same sample are listed, as sequenced in a study of T cell responses to AZD1222 COVID-19 vaccine. Sequencing used immunoSEQ multiplex PCR; TCRdb keeps in-frame clones, though not all of them. The sample lists 87,000 or so clones, roughly nine tenths occurring once. Material: peripheral blood, obtained on day 0 of AZD1222 vaccination. These receptors were obtained from an adult in good health.

The V gene is TRBV30, the J gene TRBJ1-4; the D gene is possibly TRBD1 (5 bases). The CDR3 runs to 14 residues. V lost 5 bases and J 2 bases, leaving 12 bases between the germline ends. The germline gives CDR1 GTSNPN, CDR2 SVGIG (reference sequence). The CDR3 DNA sequence: TGTGCCTGGGCAAGGGGTAGGACTAATGAAAAACTGTTTTTT. Its protein product is CAWARGRTNEKLFF.

This sequence joins TRBV6-5 and TRBJ2-3, with D possibly being TRBD1 (6 bases). V was clipped by 8 bases and J by 2 bases, with 17 bases between them. Germline CDR1 MNHEY, CDR2 SVGAGI. There are 15 residues in the CDR3. CDR3 DNA: TGTGCCAGCTACCCAAGGACAGCTAACACAGATACGCAGTATTTT. Translated: CASYPRTANTDTQYF.

V usage is TRBV6-5 and J usage is TRBJ1-2, with D unresolved. The CDR3 is 10 amino acids. V dropped 8 bases and J dropped 7 bases, with 8 bases sitting between them. Germline CDR1 and CDR2: MNHEY and SVGAGI. The CDR3 sequence is CASSVTGYTF. The CDR3 DNA reads TGTGCCAGCTCCGTTACTGGCTACACCTTC.

V is TRBV19 and J is TRBJ1-2; D might be TRBD1 (6 bases). V was shortened by 3 bases and J by 8 bases, with 16 bases between the two germline ends. Looked up from germline, CDR1 is LNHDA and CDR2 is SQIVND (reference sequence). The CDR3 is 14 amino acids. The CDR3: CASSIDLQGLGYTF. The CDR3 DNA reads as TGTGCCAGTAGTATCGACTTACAGGGTTTAGGCTACACCTTC.

V gene TRBV5-1 combines with J gene TRBJ2-1; D gene unclear. The CDR3 totals 13 residues. Germline V gives CDR1 SGHRS, CDR2 YFSETQ. V was pared by 0 bases and J by 7 bases, with 8 bases between. The CDR3 here is CASSLAAANEQFF. CDR3 nucleotides: TGCGCCAGCAGCTTGGCGGCGGCTAATGAGCAGTTCTTC.

The chain is built from TRBV27 and TRBJ2-5; unclear D gene. Germline CDR1 reads MNHEY; CDR2 reads SMNVEV (reference sequence). The CDR3 is made up of 15 amino acids. V was shortened by 6 bases and J by 5 bases, with 19 bases between the two germline ends. CDR3 amino acids: CASSPAPSLVETQYF. CDR3 DNA sequence: TGTGCCAGCAGCCCCGCCCCTAGTTTGGTGGAGACCCAGTACTTC.

The rearrangement uses TRBV6-4 and TRBJ2-1; 7 nucleotides match TRBD2. Germline lookup yields CDR1 MRHNA and CDR2 SNTAGT. This CDR3 spans 16 amino acids. J gave up 5 bases and V 0 bases, and 7 bases lay outside the gene matches. The chain's CDR3 is CASSDSTQRGNNEQFF. Here the CDR3 DNA reads TGTGCCAGCAGTGACTCGACTCAGCGGGGCAACAATGAGCAGTTCTTC.

This chain uses TRBV4-1 with TRBJ2-1, with 14 bases identical to TRBD2. Germline CDR1 and CDR2: MGHRA and YSYEKL. The ends lost 6 bases at V and 4 bases at J; junction bases unmatched: 14. The CDR3 contains 19 residues. This chain's CDR3 is CASRRTSGGPTRKYNEQFF. As DNA, the CDR3 is TGCGCCAGCAGGCGGACTAGCGGGGGGCCCACAAGAAAATACAATGAGCAGTTCTTC.

This chain connects TRBV2 to TRBJ2-6; tentatively, D is TRBD2 (6 bases). V lost 10 bases and J 1 base, leaving 17 bases between the germline ends. The CDR3 is 16 amino acids. Germline V gene sequence: CDR1 SNHLY, CDR2 FYNNEI. The CDR3 protein is CATSRDLTSGANVLTF. The CDR3 DNA sequence: TGTGCCACCAGCCGGGACTTAACATCTGGGGCCAACGTCCTGACTTTC.

This chain joins TRBV9 and TRBJ2-7; 7 nucleotides line up with TRBD1. The CDR3 covers 16 residues. After removal of 4 bases from V and 3 bases from J, the junction contained 13 bases not matched to a gene. Germline V gives CDR1 SGDLS, CDR2 YYNGEE. The CDR3 protein is CASSQGLGQRSYEQYF. CDR3 sequence (DNA): TGTGCCAGCAGCCAAGGATTGGGACAGAGAAGCTACGAGCAGTACTTC.

This chain connects TRBV15 to TRBJ1-6; no clear D. The CDR3 spans 17 residues. V lost 0 bases, J lost 5 bases, and 14 bases lay in between. Germline V CDR1 and CDR2: LNHNV, YYDKDF (reference sequence). The CDR3 DNA reads as TGTGCCACCAGCAGAGATGGAAGGGATATGGATAATTCACCCCTCCACTTT. Its protein is CATSRDGRDMDNSPLHF.

The count of this clone is one. This rearrangement joins TRBV28 to TRBJ1-4, with D unresolved. CDR1 MDHEN and CDR2 SYDVKM come from the germline V gene. The CDR3 contains 13 residues. Trimming took 2 bases from V and 6 from J, leaving 7 bases between them. DNA for the CDR3: TGTGCCAGCAGTTTAGTCCAGGATGAAAAACTGTTTTTT. It yields the protein CASSLVQDEKLFF.

The chain's CDR3 is CASSFSLLDRVSYEQYF. In DNA, the CDR3 is TGTGCCAGCAGCTTTTCCCTGCTCGACAGGGTCAGTTACGAGCAGTACTTC. This chain uses TRBV5-8 with TRBJ2-7; 7 bases align to TRBD1. Losses at the gene ends were 2 bases for V and 4 bases for J; bases not matched to a gene: 15. This CDR3 has 17 amino acids. Germline loops: CDR1 SGHTS, CDR2 YDEGEE.

This clone is a singleton in its sample. This chain's CDR3 is CASSIRVGPYEQYF. In DNA form, the CDR3 reads TGTGCCAGTAGTATTCGGGTCGGACCCTACGAGCAGTACTTC. This sequence joins TRBV19 and TRBJ2-7; unclear D gene. CDR3 length: 14 residues. V dropped 3 bases and J dropped 2 bases, with 11 bases sitting between them. Germline CDR1 is LNHDA and CDR2 is SQIVND (reference sequence).